This T cell receptor beta chain came from a study of blood T cell repertoires in COVID-19. Trimming removed 5 bases at V and 0 bases at J, with 14 bases between. The CDR3 is made up of 16 amino acids. Germline loops: CDR1 SEHNR, CDR2 FQNEAQ (reference sequence). Per the study methods: Reference gene primer amplification yielded estimated nucleated cell counts. The assay was immunoSEQ multiplex PCR, and TCRdb's table has in-frame clones only and misses some. V and J calls and clone size are copied from that table; D and trimming were computed from the DNA. The sample includes more than 200,000 clones, around 86% of them seen just once.

The chain couples TRBV7-9 to TRBJ1-5, with a tentative D call TRBD1 (6 bases). The specimen sequenced was PBMCs or T cells enriched from blood (not recorded which). This sequence was found in a man in his forties who had recovered from COVID-19. This chain's CDR3 is CASSPGGRNSNQPQHF. In DNA form, the CDR3 reads TGTGCCAGCAGCCCGGGGGGCCGGAATAGCAATCAGCCCCAGCATTTT. The full variable domain, rest sourced from reference TRBV7-9 and TRBJ1-5, is DTGVSQNPRHKITKRGQNVTFRCDPISEHNRLYWYRQTLGQGPEFLTYFQNEAQLEKSRLLSDRFSAERPKGSFSTLEIQRTEQGDSAMYLCASSPGGRNSNQPQHFGDGTRLSIL.